These 19 T cell receptor beta chains share one sample of origin, sequenced in a study of shared clonotypes between healthy human individuals. Here immunoSEQ multiplex PCR was the method, and the copy in TCRdb shows in-frame clones only, minus some. Among 2.3 million or so clones listed, approximately 93% were seen once. The sequencing sample was made of naive CD4+ T cells from PBMCs. Subset: CD45RA+ positively selected. The receptor set was obtained from a man in his late teens or twenties in good health. Some clones in this sample may be carry-over from other donors' samples.

The CDR3 reads CASSYPSGNSYEQYF. The CDR3 nucleotides are TGTGCCAGCAGTTACCCTAGCGGAAATTCCTACGAGCAGTACTTC. The J gene is TRBJ2-7, the V gene TRBV6-6; 7 bases line up with TRBD2. The V and J ends lost 2 bases and 1 base, in that order; junction bases with no gene match: 5. Germline V gene data show CDR1 as MNHNY and CDR2 as SVGAGI (reference sequence). The CDR3 is made up of 15 amino acids.

This sequence joins TRBV6-6 and TRBJ1-5; D not resolved. This CDR3 comprises 14 residues. The ends were cut back, 2 bases at V and 7 bases at J, with 12 bases in the middle. Germline values: CDR1 MNHNY, CDR2 SVGAGI (reference sequence). DNA of the CDR3: TGTGCCAGCAGTTACGATCGCGATGTGCAGCCCCAGCATTTT. This sequence encodes CASSYDRDVQPQHF.

The CDR3 loop is CVRSARPTGDQPQHF. CDR3 bases: TGTGTCAGAAGCGCCAGGCCTACAGGTGATCAGCCCCAGCATTTT. The V gene is TRBV7-5, the J gene TRBJ1-5; TRBD1, as called in the table, went unchecked against the DNA. TRBV7-5 is a recognized pseudogene. This CDR3 contains 15 residues.

The chain joins TRBV28 to TRBJ1-2, with D tentatively TRBD1 (6 bases). The CDR3 covers 12 residues. CDR1 MDHEN and CDR2 SYDVKM come from the germline V gene. The V end lost 7 bases, the J end lost 8 bases, and 14 bases lay between the germline ends. In DNA, the CDR3 is TGTGCCAGCACTTGGGGGCCGTGGGGCTACACCTTC. Protein: CASTWGPWGYTF.

This chain connects TRBV7-3 to TRBJ2-1; D is unresolved. This CDR3 has 14 residues. Germline V CDR1 and CDR2: SGHTA, FQGTGA. V gave up 7 bases and J gave up 7 bases, with 17 bases separating them. The CDR3 sequence: CASKGGASGNEQFF. CDR3 bases: TGTGCCAGCAAAGGCGGAGCGTCTGGAAATGAGCAGTTCTTC.

The chain couples TRBV28 to TRBJ2-6; 7 positions agree with TRBD1. V trimming: 6 bases; J trimming: 0 bases; junction bases outside the gene matches: 5. The CDR3 spans 16 residues. The V gene's germline CDR1 is MDHEN and CDR2 SYDVKM. The CDR3 nucleotides are TGTGCCAGCAGCGGACAGGTATCCTCTGGGGCCAACGTCCTGACTTTC. Its protein is CASSGQVSSGANVLTF.

The chain couples TRBV10-2 to TRBJ1-1, with D perhaps matching TRBD1 (6 bases). Trimming removed 3 bases at V and 7 bases at J, with 15 bases between. Germline V gene data show CDR1 as WSHSY and CDR2 as SAAADI. The CDR3 is 14 amino acids. The CDR3 region is CASSEEGGGVEAFF. The DNA of the CDR3 is TGCGCCAGCAGTGAAGAGGGAGGGGGGGTTGAAGCTTTCTTT.

The rearrangement uses TRBV28 and TRBJ2-7, with no clear D. V was clipped by 8 bases and J by 2 bases, with 16 bases between them. The CDR3 totals 14 residues. In germline, CDR1 is MDHEN, CDR2 SYDVKM. The chain's CDR3 is CASLPPGAAYEQYF. The DNA for the CDR3 is TGTGCCAGCCTCCCCCCGGGCGCAGCCTACGAGCAGTACTTC. The full variable domain, with the rest looked up from reference TRBV28 and TRBJ2-7, is DVKVTQSSRYLVKRTGEKVFLECVQDMDHENMFWYRQDPGLGLRLIYFSYDVKMKEKGDIPEGYSVSREKKERFSLILESASTNQTSMYLCASLPPGAAYEQYFGPGTRLTVT.

This chain uses TRBV5-1 with TRBJ2-1, with TRBD2 matching over 12 bases. V was clipped by 0 bases and J by 7 bases; unmatched bases: 5. The CDR3 is 16 residues long. The germline CDR1 and CDR2 sequences are SGHRS and YFSETQ. The CDR3 sequence: CASSLAASGRDNEQFF. CDR3 DNA sequence: TGCGCCAGCAGCTTGGCCGCTAGCGGGAGGGATAATGAGCAGTTCTTC. Filled out from reference TRBV5-1 and TRBJ2-1, the complete variable domain reads KAGVTQTPRYLIKTRGQQVTLSCSPISGHRSVSWYQQTPGQGLQFLFEYFSETQRNKGNFPGRFSGRQFSNSRSEMNVSTLELGDSALYLCASSLAASGRDNEQFFGPGTRLTVL.

This sequence joins TRBV28 and TRBJ2-5; TRBD2 aligns across 10 bases. The CDR3 has 17 residues. Losses at the gene ends were 3 bases for V and 5 bases for J; bases not matched to a gene: 12. Germline V gene data show CDR1 as MDHEN and CDR2 as SYDVKM. The CDR3 region has the DNA TGTGCCAGCAGTTTTTCCTGGACTAGCGGCCAAGGGGAGACCCAGTACTTC. Translation gives CASSFSWTSGQGETQYF.

The rearrangement joins TRBV6-5 to TRBJ1-5, with 9 bases that match TRBD1. CDR1 is MNHEY, CDR2 SVGAGI, per germline. This CDR3 region has 15 residues. Unmatched junction bases numbered 5, after V lost 5 bases and J lost 3 bases. The CDR3 bases are TGTGCCAGCAGTATGGACAGGGGAGCCAATCAGCCCCAGCATTTT. Residues: CASSMDRGANQPQHF.

The V call is TRBV14, the J call TRBJ1-4, with a weak D call TRBD1 (6 bases). Germline V gene lookup returns CDR1 SGHDN and CDR2 FVKESK. V lost 2 bases, J lost 4 bases, and 11 bases lay in between. The CDR3 covers 15 residues. CDR3 in DNA: TGTGCCAGCAGCCAATTTGGACAGATTAATGAAAAACTGTTTTTT. This gives the protein CASSQFGQINEKLFF.

To note about this clone: Other DNA sequences in the sample encode the same CDR3. CDR3 sequence reads: CASSPGGASEKLFF. DNA for the CDR3: TGTGCCAGCAGCCCTGGGGGGGCGAGTGAAAAACTGTTTTTT. The chain joins TRBV5-4 to TRBJ1-4; D might be TRBD1 (6 bases). CDR1 and CDR2 from the germline V gene are SGHNT and YYREEE (reference sequence). The CDR3 extends over 14 amino acids. Deletions cut 4 bases from V and 7 bases from J, with 14 bases between.

This chain links TRBV29-1 with TRBJ2-3; D perhaps matches TRBD2 (5 bases). The CDR3 is made up of 12 amino acids. Deletions cut 6 bases from V and 6 bases from J, with 13 bases between. The germline CDR1 and CDR2 sequences are SQVTM and ANQGSEA. Written as DNA, the CDR3 is TGCAGCGTCGGGCTAGCATCTGATACGCAGTATTTT. It yields the protein CSVGLASDTQYF.

This clone appeared once. Other DNA variants within this sample encode the same CDR3. V is TRBV18 and J is TRBJ1-4; 8 nucleotides line up with TRBD1. After removal of 6 bases from V and 4 bases from J, the junction contained 4 bases not matched to a gene. Germline V lookup: CDR1 KGHSH, CDR2 LQKENI. This CDR3 is 14 amino acids long. As DNA, the CDR3 is TGTGCCAGCTCTCGACAGGGGAGTAATGAAAAACTGTTTTTT. Residues: CASSRQGSNEKLFF.

The chain joins TRBV5-1 to TRBJ2-7, with 12 positions matching TRBD1. The length of the CDR3 is 14 residues. The ends lost 3 bases at V and 7 bases at J; junction bases unmatched: 5. Germline-derived CDR1 and CDR2 are SGHRS and YFSETQ. The CDR3 spells CASSSGTGGREQYF. The DNA for the CDR3 is TGCGCCAGCAGCTCCGGGACAGGGGGCAGGGAGCAGTACTTC. Combining the CDR3 with reference TRBV5-1 and TRBJ2-7 gives the whole variable domain KAGVTQTPRYLIKTRGQQVTLSCSPISGHRSVSWYQQTPGQGLQFLFEYFSETQRNKGNFPGRFSGRQFSNSRSEMNVSTLELGDSALYLCASSSGTGGREQYFGPGTRLTVT.

Concerning this clone: This sample also contains other DNA sequences that code for the same CDR3. The rearrangement uses TRBV7-7 and TRBJ2-5; 8 bases map to TRBD1. CDR1 is SSHAT, CDR2 FNYEAQ, per germline (reference sequence). The V gene end was trimmed by 6 bases and the J gene end by 4 bases; junction bases not matched to a gene: 7. The CDR3 has 14 amino acids. The CDR3 spells CASSLTGVGETQYF. CDR3 DNA sequence: TGTGCCAGCAGTCTGACAGGGGTTGGAGAGACCCAGTACTTC.

CDR3 nucleotide sequence: TGCAGCGTCCGGGGACTACTAGGCGGAAACACCATATATTTT. The encoded protein is CSVRGLLGGNTIYF. This chain connects TRBV29-1 to TRBJ1-3; D is perhaps TRBD1 (5 bases). This CDR3 is built from 14 residues. Looked up from germline, CDR1 is SQVTM and CDR2 is ANQGSEA. Trimming left V 6 bases short and J 4 bases short, with 16 bases between.

As for this clone: The sample has other DNA sequences that encode this CDR3 too. The chain employs TRBV28 and TRBJ2-7, with D tentatively TRBD1 (5 bases). Trimming took off 3 bases at V and 2 bases at J, with 11 bases between the two ends. This CDR3 comprises 14 residues. CDR1 and CDR2 from the germline V gene are MDHEN and SYDVKM. CDR3 DNA: TGTGCCAGCAGTTTGGTGGCGGACACCTACGAGCAGTACTTC. Translating it yields CASSLVADTYEQYF.